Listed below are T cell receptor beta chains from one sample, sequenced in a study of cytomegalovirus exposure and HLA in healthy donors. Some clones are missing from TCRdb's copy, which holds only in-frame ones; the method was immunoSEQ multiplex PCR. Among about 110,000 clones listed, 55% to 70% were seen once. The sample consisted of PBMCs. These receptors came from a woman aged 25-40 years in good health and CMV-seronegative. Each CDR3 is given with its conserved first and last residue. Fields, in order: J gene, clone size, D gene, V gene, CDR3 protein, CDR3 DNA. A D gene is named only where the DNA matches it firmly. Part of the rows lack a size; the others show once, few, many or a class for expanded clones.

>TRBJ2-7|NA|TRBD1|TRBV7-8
CASSSRQGPSYEQYF
TGTGCCAGCAGCTCCCGACAGGGACCCTCCTACGAGCAGTACTTC
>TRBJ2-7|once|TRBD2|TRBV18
CASSPPARLADSYEQYF
TGTGCCAGCTCACCACCGGCACGACTAGCGGACTCCTACGAGCAGTACTTC
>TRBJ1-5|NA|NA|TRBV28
CASSQEYRTLQPQHF
TGTGCCAGCAGCCAAGAGTACCGCACTTTACAGCCCCAGCATTTT
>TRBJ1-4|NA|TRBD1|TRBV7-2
CASSPGQGTNEKLFF
TGTGCCAGCAGCCCAGGACAGGGCACTAATGAAAAACTGTTTTTT
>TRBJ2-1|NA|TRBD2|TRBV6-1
CASIGLAGDGEQFF
TGTGCCAGCATCGGACTAGCGGGAGATGGAGAGCAGTTCTTC
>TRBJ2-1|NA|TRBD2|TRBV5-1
CASSPGASGNHNEQFF
TGCGCCAGCAGCCCCGGCGCTAGCGGGAACCACAATGAGCAGTTCTTC
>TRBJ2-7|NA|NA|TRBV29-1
CSVARGRGAADSYEQYF
TGCAGCGTTGCAAGGGGGCGGGGGGCGGCTGACTCCTACGAGCAGTACTTC
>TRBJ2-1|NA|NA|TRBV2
CARTASGHYNEQFF
TGTGCCAGGACCGCCTCGGGACACTACAATGAGCAGTTCTTC
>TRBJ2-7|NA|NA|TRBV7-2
CASSSAVLARNEQYF
TGTGCCAGCAGCTCAGCGGTCCTAGCGAGGAACGAGCAGTACTTC
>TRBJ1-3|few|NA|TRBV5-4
CASSSKPDISGNTIYF
TGTGCCAGCAGCTCAAAGCCAGACATCTCTGGAAACACCATATATTTT
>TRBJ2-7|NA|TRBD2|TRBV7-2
CASSLWTSGSYEQYF
TGTGCCAGCAGCTTGTGGACTAGCGGGAGCTACGAGCAGTACTTC
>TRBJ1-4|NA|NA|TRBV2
CASSESGQRHEKLFF
TGTGCCAGCAGTGAATCGGGTCAGAGACATGAAAAACTGTTTTTT
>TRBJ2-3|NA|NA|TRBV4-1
CASSQVRDTQYF
TGCGCCAGCAGCCAAGTCCGTGATACGCAGTATTTT
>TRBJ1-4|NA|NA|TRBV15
CATSRGGEGLREKLFF
TGTGCCACCAGCAGAGGGGGGGAAGGGCTACGTGAAAAACTGTTTTTT
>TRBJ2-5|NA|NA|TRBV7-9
CASSPRSETQYF
TGTGCCAGCAGCCCGCGATCGGAGACCCAGTACTTC
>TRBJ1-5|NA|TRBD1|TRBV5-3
CARSSYMGQPCDQPQHF
TGTGCCAGAAGCTCCTACATGGGACAGCCATGTGATCAGCCCCAGCATTTT
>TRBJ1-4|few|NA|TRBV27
CASSHLPGATNEKLFF
TGTGCCAGCAGTCACCTCCCAGGGGCCACTAATGAAAAACTGTTTTTT
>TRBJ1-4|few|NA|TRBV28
CASSEAQGGREKLFF
TGTGCCAGCAGTGAAGCGCAGGGAGGGAGGGAAAAACTGTTTTTT
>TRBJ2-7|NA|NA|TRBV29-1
CSVELEQGYYEQYF
TGCAGCGTTGAACTTGAGCAGGGGTACTACGAGCAGTACTTC
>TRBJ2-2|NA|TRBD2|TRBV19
CASSTSGSGRRPGELFF
TGTGCCAGTAGTACCAGTGGAAGCGGGAGGCGACCCGGGGAGCTGTTTTTT
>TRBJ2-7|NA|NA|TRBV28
CASSLHSPYEQYF
TGTGCCAGCAGTTTACACAGCCCCTACGAGCAGTACTTC
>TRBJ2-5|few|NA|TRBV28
CASSKGTKGDQYF
TGTGCCAGCAGTAAGGGGACGAAGGGGGACCAGTACTTC
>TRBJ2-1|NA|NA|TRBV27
CASSSFLGGEQFF
TGTGCCAGCAGTTCCTTCCTGGGGGGTGAGCAGTTCTTC
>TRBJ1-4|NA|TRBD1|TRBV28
CASFLTGPNEKLFF
TGTGCCAGCTTCCTGACAGGGCCTAATGAAAAACTGTTTTTT
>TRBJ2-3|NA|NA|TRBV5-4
CASSLLRDTDTQYF
TGTGCCAGCAGCTTGTTACGGGACACAGATACGCAGTATTTT
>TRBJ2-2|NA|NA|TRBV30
CAWSITSLRSGELFF
TGTGCCTGGAGCATAACTAGTCTACGTTCAGGGGAGCTGTTTTTT
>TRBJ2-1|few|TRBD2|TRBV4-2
CASSQDTSGSFNEQFF
TGTGCCAGCAGCCAAGATACTAGCGGGTCGTTCAATGAGCAGTTCTTC
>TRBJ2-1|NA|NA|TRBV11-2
CASSPQGSEQFF
TGTGCCAGCAGCCCGCAGGGGAGTGAGCAGTTCTTC
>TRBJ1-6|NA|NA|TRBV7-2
CASSLAPGSTSPLHF
TGTGCCAGCAGCTTAGCCCCAGGCTCTACTTCACCCCTCCACTTT
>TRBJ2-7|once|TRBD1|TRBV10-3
CAISIGAGGSYEQYF
TGTGCCATCAGTATAGGGGCAGGGGGCTCCTACGAGCAGTACTTC
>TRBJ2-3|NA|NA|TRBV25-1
CASSVKGDTQYF
TGTGCCAGCAGTGTCAAGGGGGATACGCAGTATTTT
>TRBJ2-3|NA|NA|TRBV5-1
CASSNTRDFTDTQYF
TGCGCCAGCAGCAACACCCGGGACTTCACAGATACGCAGTATTTT
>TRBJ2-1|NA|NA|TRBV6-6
CASSARYDEQFF
TGTGCCAGCAGTGCCCGGTATGATGAGCAGTTCTTC
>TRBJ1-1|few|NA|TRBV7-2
CASSLVAGDEAFF
TGTGCCAGCAGCTTAGTTGCAGGGGATGAAGCTTTCTTT
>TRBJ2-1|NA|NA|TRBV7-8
CASSLQLEQFF
TGTGCCAGCAGCCTCCAGTTGGAGCAGTTCTTC
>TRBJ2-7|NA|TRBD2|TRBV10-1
CASSRTSGAHEQYF
TGCGCCAGCAGTCGGACTAGCGGAGCCCACGAGCAGTACTTC
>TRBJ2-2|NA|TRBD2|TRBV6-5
CASSWAGTSAGELFF
TGTGCCAGCAGTTGGGCCGGGACTAGCGCCGGGGAGCTGTTTTTT
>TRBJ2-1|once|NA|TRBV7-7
CASSLTGSSPSNEQFF
TGTGCTAGCAGCCTCACGGGGAGTAGCCCCTCCAATGAGCAGTTCTTC
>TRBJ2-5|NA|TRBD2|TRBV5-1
CASSFTGLAGGQETQYF
TGCGCCAGCAGCTTCACGGGACTAGCGGGAGGGCAAGAGACCCAGTACTTC
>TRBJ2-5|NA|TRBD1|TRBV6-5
CASSSQLGQGGTQYF
TGTGCCAGCAGTTCGCAGCTAGGACAGGGTGGGACCCAGTACTTC
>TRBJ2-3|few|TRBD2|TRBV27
CASSHTSGRQTDTQYF
TGTGCCAGCAGTCATACTAGCGGGAGGCAGACAGATACGCAGTATTTT
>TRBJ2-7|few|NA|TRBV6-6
CASSYSGTSSYEQYF
TGTGCCAGCAGTTATTCCGGGACAAGCTCCTACGAGCAGTACTTC